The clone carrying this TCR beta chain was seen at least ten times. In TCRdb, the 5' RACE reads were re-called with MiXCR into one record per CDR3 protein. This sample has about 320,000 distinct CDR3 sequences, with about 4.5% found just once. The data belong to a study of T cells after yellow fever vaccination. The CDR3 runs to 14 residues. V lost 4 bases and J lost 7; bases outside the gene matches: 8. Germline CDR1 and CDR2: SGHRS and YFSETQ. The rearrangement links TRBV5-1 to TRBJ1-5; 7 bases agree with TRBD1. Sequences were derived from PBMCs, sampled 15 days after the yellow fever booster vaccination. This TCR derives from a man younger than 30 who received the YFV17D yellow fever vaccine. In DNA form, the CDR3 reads TGCGCCAGCAGCACAACAGGGGCTGGGCAGCCCCAGCATTTT. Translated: CASSTTGAGQPQHF. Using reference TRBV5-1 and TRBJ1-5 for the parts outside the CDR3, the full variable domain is KAGVTQTPRYLIKTRGQQVTLSCSPISGHRSVSWYQQTPGQGLQFLFEYFSETQRNKGNFPGRFSGRQFSNSRSEMNVSTLELGDSALYLCASSTTGAGQPQHFGDGTRLSIL.